Below are 24 T cell receptor beta chains sequenced from a single sample in a study of blood T cells in healthy people across ages. Alongside a J-beta primer mix, a sample-barcoded 5' primer served in a second PCR lasting about 7 to 11 cycles. TCRdb analysed the 5' RACE reads with MiXCR anew, one entry per CDR3 protein. The sample has over 500,000 distinct CDR3 sequences, about a quarter seen once. This same sample was also taken into another study, of T cells of mothers and their children.

What was sequenced was blood. The receptors here all came from a boy younger than 10 in good health.

This clonotype was seen once. The rearrangement joins TRBV14 to TRBJ1-2; 9 bases map to TRBD1. With 4 bases clipped from V and 7 bases from J, the junction kept 10 bases outside the gene matches. CDR3 length: 15 residues. Germline lookup yields CDR1 SGHDN and CDR2 FVKESK. CDR3 nucleotide sequence: TGTGCCAGCAGCCCTCGGACAGGGGAAGTCGGTGGCTACACCTTC. It is translated as CASSPRTGEVGGYTF.

The chain uses TRBV7-9 and TRBJ2-1; D is unresolved. Germline CDR1 is SEHNR and CDR2 is FQNEAQ (reference sequence). The CDR3 sequence is 16 residues long. Trimming removed 5 bases from V and 0 bases from J, with 14 bases in between. CDR3 region: CASSPRWNGSYNEQFF. For the CDR3, the DNA is TGTGCCAGCAGCCCCCGGTGGAATGGCTCCTACAATGAGCAGTTCTTC.

This clonotype showed up just once. V is TRBV6-2 or TRBV6-3 and J is TRBJ2-2; the match to TRBD2 covers 9 bases. Per the germline V gene, CDR1 is MNHEY and CDR2 is SVGEGT. With V trimmed by 7 bases and J by 5 bases, 5 bases remained unmatched. The CDR3 spans 14 residues. CDR3 residues: CASIFSGSTGELFF. In DNA, the CDR3 is TGTGCCAGCATTTTTAGCGGGAGTACCGGGGAGCTGTTTTTT.

This clonotype was recorded a few times. V gene TRBV4-1 combines with J gene TRBJ2-2; D gene unclear. Germline V gene data show CDR1 as MGHRA and CDR2 as YSYEKL. Trimming removed 3 bases from V and 2 bases from J, with 10 bases in between. CDR3 length: 15 residues. The CDR3 spells CASSQSQPNTGELFF. The CDR3 bases are TGCGCCAGCAGCCAGTCACAGCCCAACACCGGGGAGCTGTTTTTT.

This chain links TRBV25-1 with TRBJ2-7, with D unclear. The length of the CDR3 is 14 residues. Trimming stripped 3 bases from V and 4 bases from J, with 13 bases between. CDR1 is MGHDK, CDR2 SYGVNS, per germline. CDR3: CASSEGFSSYEQYF. The CDR3 DNA sequence: TGTGCCAGCAGTGAGGGGTTCAGTAGTTACGAGCAGTACTTC.

The chain joins TRBV12-3 or TRBV12-4 to TRBJ2-1; possible D gene TRBD1, 6 bases. The CDR3 is 14 residues long. The V end lost 2 bases, the J end lost 9 bases, and 14 bases lay between the germline ends. Written as DNA, the CDR3 is TGTGCCAGCAGTTTACCGGGGACATTCTTTGAGCAGTTCTTC. It yields the protein CASSLPGTFFEQFF.

J is TRBJ2-5 and V is TRBV4-1; 8 positions match TRBD2. The V gene's germline CDR1 is MGHRA and CDR2 YSYEKL. J gave up 1 base and V 4 bases, and 5 bases lay outside the gene matches. The CDR3 contains 15 residues. CDR3 amino acids: CASSPLGLAQETQYF. The CDR3 nucleotides are TGCGCCAGCAGCCCCTTAGGACTAGCCCAAGAGACCCAGTACTTC.

This clonotype was detected a few times. V gene TRBV29-1 combines with J gene TRBJ2-4; possible D gene TRBD1, 5 bases. Germline V gives CDR1 SQVTM, CDR2 ANQGSEA. The CDR3 loop spans 14 amino acids. Trimming shortened V by 6 bases and J by 0 bases, and 12 bases separated the two germline ends. As DNA, the CDR3 is TGCAGCGTAGTCGACAGACTAGCCAAAAACATTCAGTACTTC. Translation gives CSVVDRLAKNIQYF.

There are a few counts of this clonotype. The rearrangement joins TRBV3-1 to TRBJ2-7; TRBD2 is a possible D gene (6 bases). V gave up 0 bases and J gave up 0 bases, with 15 bases separating them. CDR1 is LGHDT and CDR2 is YNNKEL in the germline V gene (reference sequence). The CDR3 is made up of 17 amino acids. The CDR3 is CASSQDGRIDNSYEQYF. In DNA form, the CDR3 reads TGTGCCAGCAGCCAAGATGGGAGGATAGACAACTCCTACGAGCAGTACTTC.

This clonotype was observed a few times. The CDR3 DNA reads as TGTGCCAGCAGTCCCCCTGCGCGACAGGTCTCCTACAATGAGCAGTTCTTC. Amino acid sequence: CASSPPARQVSYNEQFF. This rearrangement joins TRBV25-1 to TRBJ2-1; tentative D call: TRBD1 (6 bases). CDR3 length equals 17 residues. The germline V gene has CDR1 MGHDK and CDR2 SYGVNS. The germline V and J ends were trimmed by 5 bases and 0 bases, with 17 bases remaining between them.

This clonotype was recorded many times. This sequence joins TRBV5-6 and TRBJ2-4; 7 nucleotides match TRBD2. Losses at the gene ends were 8 bases for V and 0 bases for J; bases not matched to a gene: 5. The CDR3 sequence is 14 residues long. Germline V gene lookup returns CDR1 SGHDT and CDR2 YYEEEE. CDR3 in DNA: TGTGCCAGTGCTAGCGGAGGAGCCAAAAACATTCAGTACTTC. This codes for CASASGGAKNIQYF.

In its sample, this clonotype was seen a few times. The J gene is TRBJ2-2, the V gene TRBV2, with a tentative D call TRBD2 (5 bases). CDR3 size: 15 residues. With 2 bases removed from V and 3 bases from J, the gap between germline ends came to 10 bases. The V gene's germline CDR1 is SNHLY and CDR2 FYNNEI. The CDR3 region is CASSELVGDTGELFF. The CDR3 region has the DNA TGTGCCAGCAGTGAATTAGTGGGAGACACCGGGGAGCTGTTTTTT.

This chain links TRBV3-1 with TRBJ2-1; no definite D call. Trimming shortened V by 5 bases and J by 12 bases, and 14 bases separated the two germline ends. Germline lookup yields CDR1 LGHDT and CDR2 YNNKEL (reference sequence). This CDR3 contains 12 residues. CDR3 nucleotide sequence: TGTGCCAGCAGCATCTTCCCCTCCGGGCAGTTCTTC. Translating it yields CASSIFPSGQFF.

This sequence joins TRBV7-9 and TRBJ2-5; 7 nucleotides line up with TRBD2. V lost 5 bases, J lost 5 bases, and 8 bases stayed unmatched. This CDR3 has 14 residues. Germline CDR1 SEHNR, CDR2 FQNEAQ (reference sequence). This chain's CDR3 is CASSPETSWETQYF. The CDR3 DNA is TGTGCCAGCAGCCCCGAGACTAGCTGGGAGACCCAGTACTTC.

This rearrangement joins TRBV27 to TRBJ2-6, with D hard to call. In germline, CDR1 is MNHEY, CDR2 SMNVEV (reference sequence). The V end lost 3 bases, the J end lost 3 bases, and 9 bases lay between the germline ends. The CDR3 runs 15 residues. The CDR3 coding sequence is TGTGCCAGCAGTTTTCGGTTTAATGGGGCCAACGTCCTGACTTTC. This sequence encodes CASSFRFNGANVLTF.

The J gene is TRBJ1-1, the V gene TRBV5-1; D is uncertain. The germline CDR1 and CDR2 sequences are SGHRS and YFSETQ. The CDR3 is made up of 13 amino acids. V lost 3 bases and J lost 0, with 6 bases in between. This CDR3 reads CASSSDLNTEAFF. The CDR3 DNA reads as TGCGCCAGCAGCTCCGACTTGAACACTGAAGCTTTCTTT.

This clonotype was seen more than once but under ten times. Here the CDR3 DNA reads TGTGCCATCAGTCTGACAGGATCGTACCAAGAGACCCAGTACTTC. Its translation is CAISLTGSYQETQYF. V and J are TRBV10-3 and TRBJ2-5; a weak D match, TRBD1 (6 bases). From germline, CDR1 is ENHRY and CDR2 SYGVKD. This CDR3 region has 15 residues. The ends were cut back, 5 bases at V and 0 bases at J, with 13 bases in the middle.

For the CDR3, the DNA is TGCGCCAGCAGCTTGATACTAGCTTCCTACAATGAGCAGTTCTTC. It codes for CASSLILASYNEQFF. V usage is TRBV5-1 and J usage is TRBJ2-1; D perhaps matches TRBD2 (6 bases). V gave up 1 base and J gave up 1 base, with 9 bases separating them. The CDR3 consists of 15 residues. Germline V gene lookup returns CDR1 SGHRS and CDR2 YFSETQ.

This rearrangement joins TRBV3-1 to TRBJ2-2; D remains unclear. The CDR3 extends over 13 amino acids. Trimming took 1 base from V and 7 from J, leaving 7 bases between them. Germline assignment: CDR1 LGHDT and CDR2 YNNKEL (reference sequence). CDR3 DNA sequence: TGTGCCAGCAGCCAAGGACCTGGCGGGGAGCTGTTTTTT. It specifies CASSQGPGGELFF. Full variable domain (remainder filled in from reference TRBV3-1 and TRBJ2-2): DTAVSQTPKYLVTQMGNDKSIKCEQNLGHDTMYWYKQDSKKFLKIMFSYNNKELIINETVPNRFSPKSPDKAHLNLHINSLELGDSAVYFCASSQGPGGELFFGEGSRLTVL.

The chain recombines TRBV7-2 with TRBJ2-7, with 11 bases matching TRBD2. After removal of 4 bases from V and 4 bases from J, the junction contained 6 bases not matched to a gene. In germline, CDR1 is SGHTA, CDR2 FQGNSA. The CDR3 length is 15 residues. The CDR3 sequence is CASSSTSGSGYEQYF. The DNA for the CDR3 is TGTGCCAGCAGCTCAACTAGCGGGAGTGGGTACGAGCAGTACTTC.

The sample holds a few counts of this clonotype. The chain combines TRBV12-3 or TRBV12-4 with TRBJ2-7; D unresolved. Between the trimmed V and J ends, which lost 7 bases and 3 bases, there was a span of 13 bases. There are 13 residues in the CDR3. CDR3 sequence reads: CASNIRAGYEQYF. In nucleotides, the CDR3 is TGTGCCAGCAATATTAGGGCAGGCTACGAGCAGTACTTC.

This clonotype appeared a few times. This chain uses TRBV9 with TRBJ2-4; TRBD2 is a possible D gene (6 bases). Looked up from germline, CDR1 is SGDLS and CDR2 is YYNGEE. The V end was cut by 1 base, the J end by 9 bases, with 17 bases between. The CDR3 is made up of 15 amino acids. The CDR3 reads CASSVSGEGGSIQYF. CDR3 coding DNA: TGTGCCAGCAGCGTATCGGGGGAAGGTGGAAGCATTCAGTACTTC.

The chain has TRBV12-3 or TRBV12-4 and TRBJ2-3; tentatively, D is TRBD1 or TRBD2 (6 bases each). There are 14 residues in the CDR3. Trimming removed 3 bases from V and 6 bases from J, with 13 bases in between. The CDR3 is CASSFGGSPDTQYF. The CDR3 nucleotides read TGTGCCAGCAGTTTCGGGGGCTCCCCCGATACGCAGTATTTT.

This clonotype came up a few times. The chain links TRBV5-1 to TRBJ1-2; D is undetermined. The CDR3 runs to 14 residues. Per the germline V gene, CDR1 is SGHRS and CDR2 is YFSETQ. V was cut by 0 bases and J by 7 bases, with 13 bases left in between. CDR3 nucleotide sequence: TGCGCCAGCAGCTTGGACGGGGTTTCGGGTGGCTACACCTTC. It encodes CASSLDGVSGGYTF.